Following are 19 T cell receptor beta chains from one sample sequenced in a study of blood T cell repertoires in COVID-19. Generated by immunoSEQ multiplex PCR, the TCRdb table keeps only in-frame clones and is missing some. Among a few hundred thousand clones listed, 80% to 85% were seen once. Material: PBMCs or T cells enriched from blood (not recorded which). These receptors all come from a man aged 50 or older who had recovered from COVID-19.

This chain links TRBV10-3 with TRBJ1-4; 9 bases match TRBD1. The CDR3 totals 17 residues. CDR1 and CDR2 from the germline V gene are ENHRY and SYGVKD. V trimming: 5 bases; J trimming: 5 bases; junction bases outside the gene matches: 12. The CDR3 DNA is TGTGCCATCAGTCCCGGGACAGGGACTCCTCACAATGAAAAACTGTTTTTT. Protein: CAISPGTGTPHNEKLFF.

V usage is TRBV11-2 and J usage is TRBJ2-2, with 10 bases lining up with TRBD1. V lost 5 bases and J lost 3; bases outside the gene matches: 6. CDR1 is SGHAT, CDR2 FQNNGV, per germline. There are 16 residues in the CDR3. CDR3 protein: CASSPWTGGDTGELFF. The CDR3 coding sequence is TGTGCCAGCAGCCCCTGGACAGGGGGTGACACCGGGGAGCTGTTTTTT.

The chain recombines TRBV7-8 with TRBJ2-3, with TRBD2 identical over 10 bases. CDR1 SGHVS and CDR2 FQNEAQ come from the germline V gene. J gave up 5 bases and V 1 base, and 6 bases lay outside the gene matches. The CDR3 length is 16 residues. The CDR3 reads CASSLGSGRAGDTQYF. CDR3 nucleotides: TGTGCCAGCAGCTTAGGGAGCGGGAGGGCTGGAGATACGCAGTATTTT.

This clone was seen just once. The chain recombines TRBV13 with TRBJ2-2, with 13 bases identical to TRBD2. The V gene end was trimmed by 1 base and the J gene end by 5 bases; junction bases not matched to a gene: 1. Germline V gives CDR1 PRHDT, CDR2 FYEKMQ (reference sequence). CDR3 size: 16 residues. The CDR3 DNA sequence: TGTGCCAGCAGCTTAGCACTAGCGGGGGGGACCGGGGAGCTGTTTTTT. It is translated as CASSLALAGGTGELFF.

The chain recombines TRBV18 with TRBJ1-3; D not certain. Between the trimmed V and J ends, which lost 8 bases and 4 bases, there was a span of 9 bases. Germline assignment: CDR1 KGHSH and CDR2 LQKENI. The CDR3 runs to 12 residues. CDR3 residues: CASHLRGNTIYF. The CDR3 DNA reads as TGTGCCAGCCACCTCCGGGGAAACACCATATATTTT. Filled out from reference TRBV18 and TRBJ1-3, the complete variable domain reads NAGVMQNPRHLVRRRGQEARLRCSPMKGHSHVYWYRQLPEEGLKFMVYLQKENIIDESGMPKERFSAEFPKEGPSILRIQQVVRGDSAAYFCASHLRGNTIYFGEGSWLTVV.

V gene TRBV7-8 combines with J gene TRBJ2-7; 7 bases line up with TRBD2. This CDR3 is 15 amino acids long. Germline-derived CDR1 and CDR2 are SGHVS and FQNEAQ. J was trimmed by 2 bases and V by 5 bases; bases with no gene match: 9. This CDR3 is CASSDAFGGTYEQYF. The CDR3 DNA reads TGTGCCAGCAGCGACGCTTTCGGGGGGACCTACGAGCAGTACTTC. The full variable domain, rest sourced from reference TRBV7-8 and TRBJ2-7, is GAGVSQSPRYKVAKRGQDVALRCDPISGHVSLFWYQQALGQGPEFLTYFQNEAQLDKSGLPSDRFFAERPEGSVSTLKIQRTQQEDSAVYLCASSDAFGGTYEQYFGPGTRLTVT.

In this sample, this clone turned up many times. The chain has TRBV2 and TRBJ2-1; 8 bases are shared with TRBD1. Looked up from germline, CDR1 is SNHLY and CDR2 is FYNNEI. The CDR3 contains 17 residues. With 5 bases clipped from V and 15 bases from J, the junction kept 24 bases outside the gene matches. The CDR3 region is CASSNKDRGVTLSPPFF. DNA of the CDR3: TGTGCCAGCAGTAACAAAGACAGGGGAGTGACCTTATCCCCTCCGTTCTTC.

The chain carries TRBV9 and TRBJ2-7, with TRBD1 as a possible D gene (5 bases). This CDR3 is built from 14 residues. Germline V gives CDR1 SGDLS, CDR2 YYNGEE. V dropped 0 bases and J dropped 2 bases, with 9 bases sitting between them. This CDR3 is CASSVELTAYEQYF. The CDR3, as DNA: TGTGCCAGCAGCGTAGAGTTGACAGCCTACGAGCAGTACTTC.

J is TRBJ1-6 and V is TRBV7-2, with D maybe TRBD1 (5 bases). The CDR3 has 14 residues. V gave up 1 base and J gave up 6 bases, with 7 bases separating them. Looked up from germline, CDR1 is SGHTA and CDR2 is FQGNSA. The CDR3 loop reads CASSLGTLNSPLHF. The CDR3 coding sequence is TGTGCCAGCAGCTTAGGGACACTTAATTCACCCCTCCACTTT.

This clone was observed a single time. The chain uses TRBV6-2 or TRBV6-3 and TRBJ2-2; TRBD2 matches at 9 bases. This CDR3 is 18 amino acids long. CDR1 and CDR2 from the germline V gene are MNHEY and SVGEGT. With V trimmed by 7 bases and J by 2 bases, 14 bases remained unmatched. This chain's CDR3 is CASTPKSPSGANTGELFF. CDR3 sequence (DNA): TGTGCCAGCACCCCAAAATCCCCTAGCGGGGCTAACACCGGGGAGCTGTTTTTT.

The CDR3 region is CASSLEGDRAYLYGYTF. The CDR3 DNA sequence: TGTGCCAGCAGTTTAGAGGGGGACAGGGCCTACCTCTATGGCTACACCTTC. The chain employs TRBV28 and TRBJ1-2; 9 bases fit TRBD1. CDR1 and CDR2 from the germline V gene are MDHEN and SYDVKM. This CDR3 is 17 amino acids long. The V and J ends lost 2 bases and 4 bases, in that order; junction bases with no gene match: 11.

This clone appeared once. The chain joins TRBV5-1 to TRBJ2-6; 8 bases line up with TRBD1. The length of the CDR3 is 18 residues. CDR1 SGHRS and CDR2 YFSETQ come from the germline V gene. J was trimmed by 1 base and V by 0 bases; bases with no gene match: 6. This CDR3 is CASSLVTGVWSGANVLTF. The CDR3 DNA sequence: TGCGCCAGCAGCTTGGTGACAGGGGTATGGTCTGGGGCCAACGTCCTGACTTTC. The complete variable domain, with remaining parts taken from reference TRBV5-1 and TRBJ2-6, reads KAGVTQTPRYLIKTRGQQVTLSCSPISGHRSVSWYQQTPGQGLQFLFEYFSETQRNKGNFPGRFSGRQFSNSRSEMNVSTLELGDSALYLCASSLVTGVWSGANVLTFGAGSRLTVL.

The genes are TRBV27 and TRBJ1-5; 7 bases fit TRBD1. J was trimmed by 6 bases and V by 6 bases; bases with no gene match: 8. The CDR3 sequence is 14 residues long. CDR1 is MNHEY, CDR2 SMNVEV, per germline (reference sequence). The CDR3 region is CASSPYRGGQPQHF. CDR3 bases: TGTGCCAGCAGCCCCTACAGGGGTGGTCAGCCCCAGCATTTT.

This chain connects TRBV5-5 to TRBJ1-2; D is unresolved. The V end was cut by 0 bases, the J end by 1 base, with 7 bases between. This CDR3 is 14 amino acids long. Germline values: CDR1 SGHKS, CDR2 YYEKEE (reference sequence). The CDR3 nucleotides read TGTGCCAGCAGCTTGGGTACATTTAACTATGGCTACACCTTC. Translation gives CASSLGTFNYGYTF.

The chain joins TRBV6-5 to TRBJ1-6; D gene unclear. Trimming cost V 2 bases and J 0 bases, with 8 bases left between them. Per germline, CDR1 MNHEY and CDR2 SVGAGI. The CDR3 loop spans 16 amino acids. CDR3 nucleotides: TGTGCCAGCAGTTACAGTCGTAGCTCCTATAATTCACCCCTCCACTTT. Protein: CASSYSRSSYNSPLHF.

This chain links TRBV13 with TRBJ2-7; TRBD1 agrees at 10 bases. CDR1 and CDR2 (germline): PRHDT, FYEKMQ (reference sequence). The CDR3 covers 15 residues. V lost 5 bases and J lost 5; bases outside the gene matches: 9. The CDR3: CASSVRDRGVDEQYF. CDR3 nucleotides: TGTGCCAGCAGCGTCCGGGACAGGGGTGTGGACGAGCAGTACTTC.

The chain joins TRBV29-1 to TRBJ1-4; TRBD1 is a possible D gene (5 bases). The CDR3 runs to 13 residues. Germline-derived CDR1 and CDR2 are SQVTM and ANQGSEA. The V gene lost 3 bases and the J gene lost 7 bases, with 12 bases spanning the gap. The CDR3 nucleotides are TGCAGCGTTGAGGGGGGGTTGAGTGAAAAACTGTTTTTT. Translated: CSVEGGLSEKLFF.

V is TRBV11-2 and J is TRBJ2-7, with D uncertain. This CDR3 is 13 amino acids long. Germline CDR1 is SGHAT and CDR2 is FQNNGV. V gave up 1 base and J gave up 0 bases, with 4 bases separating them. This chain's CDR3 is CASSLAGSYEQYF. In DNA form, the CDR3 reads TGTGCCAGCAGCTTAGCCGGCTCCTACGAGCAGTACTTC.

The chain is built from TRBV9 and TRBJ1-2; 7 bases fit TRBD1. CDR1 SGDLS and CDR2 YYNGEE come from the germline V gene. The V and J ends lost 4 bases and 1 base, in that order; junction bases with no gene match: 7. The CDR3 is 15 residues long. As DNA, the CDR3 is TGTGCCAGCAGCCCGCGACAGGGATTTAACTATGGCTACACCTTC. Translating it yields CASSPRQGFNYGYTF.